These T cell receptor beta chains were read from a single sample in a study of blood T cell repertoires in COVID-19. The table came from immunoSEQ multiplex PCR; TCRdb's copy has only in-frame clones and leaves some out. The sample consists of approximately 75,000 clones, approximately 86% of them appearing once. The specimen was peripheral blood. These receptors all come from a man older than 75 with COVID-19, enrolled during active disease. Both conserved end residues are part of each CDR3. The D gene is left open where the match is weak. Only some rows state a clone size, as once, few, many or a class for expanded clones.

clone_size,j_call,d_call,v_call,cdr3_aa,cdr3_nt
.,TRBJ1-1,.,TRBV6-5,CASTRDMNTEAFF,TGTGCCAGCACGAGGGACATGAACACTGAAGCTTTCTTT
.,TRBJ2-2,.,TRBV3-1/TRBV3-2,CASSQVRNSGELFF,TGTGCCAGCAGCCAAGTTAGGAACAGCGGGGAGCTGTTTTTT
.,TRBJ1-2,TRBD1,TRBV5-1,CASSLTSGGHGYTF,TGCGCCAGCAGCTTGACGTCAGGGGGCCATGGCTACACCTTC
.,TRBJ1-2,TRBD1,TRBV11-3,CASSNGQGGYGYTF,TGTGCCAGCAGCAACGGACAGGGGGGATATGGCTACACCTTC
.,TRBJ2-2,.,TRBV9,CASSARTGTGELFF,TGTGCCAGCAGCGCCCGTACAGGGACCGGGGAGCTGTTTTTT
few,TRBJ1-1,.,TRBV12-3/TRBV12-4,CASSFNGETEAFF,TGTGCCAGCAGTTTCAACGGGGAGACTGAAGCTTTCTTT
.,TRBJ1-1,.,TRBV5-4,CASSNPEMNTEAFF,TGTGCCAGCAGCAACCCGGAGATGAACACTGAAGCTTTCTTT
.,TRBJ2-1,TRBD2,TRBV5-1,CASSVSGTSTNEQFF,TGCGCCAGCAGCGTCTCCGGGACTAGCACTAATGAGCAGTTCTTC
.,TRBJ1-1,.,TRBV27,CASSFAGTYAVNTEAFF,TGTGCCAGCAGTTTTGCAGGGACTTATGCCGTGAACACTGAAGCTTTCTTT
.,TRBJ1-1,.,TRBV10-3,CAIRDQGSSNTEAFF,TGTGCCATCAGAGACCAGGGCAGTTCGAACACTGAAGCTTTCTTT
.,TRBJ1-4,.,TRBV19,CASSTRRVVAKLFF,TGTGCCAGTAGTACACGCAGGGTCGTCGCAAAACTGTTTTTT
.,TRBJ1-1,.,TRBV7-8,CASSPGLNTEAFF,TGTGCCAGCAGCCCGGGACTTAACACTGAAGCTTTCTTT
.,TRBJ1-2,TRBD1,TRBV19,CASSTRDRGDYGYTF,TGTGCCAGTAGTACCCGGGACAGGGGGGACTATGGCTACACCTTC
once,TRBJ2-1,.,TRBV11-2,CATHAGPYNEQFF,TGTGCCACCCACGCGGGACCGTACAATGAGCAGTTCTTC
.,TRBJ2-3,.,TRBV7-2,CASSLASGQLTDTQYF,TGTGCCAGCAGCTTAGCGTCGGGACAACTCACAGATACGCAGTATTTT
.,TRBJ1-1,.,TRBV25-1,CASSGWYTEAFF,TGTGCCAGCAGTGGATGGTACACAGAAGCTTTCTTT
.,TRBJ2-5,TRBD2,TRBV7-6,CASSLPGGGPETQYF,TGTGCCAGCAGCTTACCGGGGGGAGGCCCAGAGACCCAGTACTTC
few,TRBJ2-7,TRBD1,TRBV6-2/TRBV6-3,CASSYPFRDRGLQQYF,TGTGCCAGCAGTTACCCCTTTCGGGACAGGGGGCTTCAGCAGTACTTC
.,TRBJ1-5,.,TRBV5-6,CASSLGPGTTEPQHF,TGTGCCAGCAGCCTGGGGCCAGGGACTACGGAGCCCCAGCATTTT
.,TRBJ1-2,.,TRBV5-6,CASGMGHEGYTF,TGTGCCAGCGGAATGGGACATGAGGGCTACACCTTC
.,TRBJ2-5,TRBD1,TRBV5-4,CASSSGTAIQETQYF,TGTGCCAGCAGCTCCGGGACAGCTATACAAGAGACCCAGTACTTC
.,TRBJ2-1,.,TRBV4-1,CASSQEGRGSNEQFF,TGCGCCAGCAGCCAAGAAGGCAGGGGCTCGAATGAGCAGTTCTTC
.,TRBJ1-2,.,TRBV12-3/TRBV12-4,CASSSDTYGYTF,TGTGCCAGCAGTTCCGACACCTATGGCTACACCTTC
.,TRBJ2-7,.,TRBV2,CASRGAGSSYEQYF,TGTGCCAGCAGGGGGGCAGGGAGCTCCTACGAGCAGTACTTC
few,TRBJ1-6,TRBD1,TRBV4-2,CASSHDDRDSPLHF,TGTGCCAGCAGCCACGACGACAGGGATTCACCCCTCCACTTT
.,TRBJ1-1,.,TRBV19,CASKQGPTEAFF,TGTGCCAGTAAGCAGGGTCCCACTGAAGCTTTCTTT
.,TRBJ1-2,TRBD1,TRBV7-3,CASSRRGQFGYTF,TGTGCCAGCAGCCGGAGGGGGCAGTTTGGCTACACCTTC
.,TRBJ2-6,TRBD1,TRBV4-1,CASSQEPRDSSSRANVLTF,TGCGCCAGCAGCCAAGAGCCCCGGGACAGTTCTAGTCGGGCCAACGTCCTGACTTTC
.,TRBJ2-7,.,TRBV6-5,CASSYSVQGPYEQYF,TGTGCCAGCAGTTACTCGGTCCAGGGTCCCTACGAGCAGTACTTC
.,TRBJ1-1,.,TRBV29-1,CSAGLHSSNTEAFF,TGCAGCGCCGGACTACACTCGTCGAACACTGAAGCTTTCTTT
.,TRBJ2-5,.,TRBV12-5,CASGSREIQGQTQYF,TGTGCTAGTGGTTCGCGGGAAATCCAGGGTCAGACCCAGTACTTC
.,TRBJ1-1,TRBD1,TRBV18,CASSPGTGSGTEAFF,TGTGCCAGCTCACCAGGGACAGGGAGCGGCACTGAAGCTTTCTTT
.,TRBJ2-3,TRBD1,TRBV5-5,CASSLGQGVDTQYF,TGTGCCAGCAGCTTGGGGCAGGGGGTGGATACGCAGTATTTT
once,TRBJ2-3,TRBD1,TRBV18,CASSPRGQSPPDTQYF,TGTGCCAGCTCACCAAGGGGGCAGAGCCCCCCAGATACGCAGTATTTT
.,TRBJ2-1,TRBD2,TRBV9,CASSVERGFNEQFF,TGTGCCAGCAGCGTAGAGCGGGGATTTAATGAGCAGTTCTTC
.,TRBJ2-1,TRBD1,TRBV4-3,CASSQLSYRDSNEQFF,TGCGCCAGCAGCCAATTATCCTACCGGGACAGCAATGAGCAGTTCTTC
.,TRBJ2-2,.,TRBV10-3,CAISERRDTGELFF,TGTGCCATCAGTGAAAGACGGGACACCGGGGAGCTGTTTTTT
.,TRBJ1-4,.,TRBV20-1,CSASSPTPGPFEEKLFF,TGCAGTGCTAGTTCCCCAACCCCAGGGCCGTTTGAAGAAAAACTGTTTTTT
.,TRBJ1-2,.,TRBV7-2,CASSLKAGPHGYTF,TGTGCCAGCAGCTTAAAGGCAGGGCCACATGGCTACACCTTC
.,TRBJ1-1,TRBD1,TRBV4-3,CASSHAGTGGTEAFF,TGCGCCAGCAGCCATGCCGGGACAGGGGGCACTGAAGCTTTCTTT
once,TRBJ1-6,TRBD1,TRBV20-1,CSASGDRGLGYNSPLHF,TGCAGTGCTAGTGGGGACAGGGGCTTGGGGTATAATTCACCCCTCCACTTT